This T cell receptor (beta chain) is drawn from a study of T cell responses to AZD1222 COVID-19 vaccine. Study conclusions and caveats: Regions 160-218 and 743-854 dominated among vaccine-associated CD4 TCRs spanning spike.

V trimming: 6 bases; J trimming: 8 bases; junction bases outside the gene matches: 7. Germline V lookup: CDR1 SNHLY, CDR2 FYNNEI. The CDR3 has 13 amino acids. The method was immunoSEQ multiplex PCR; TCRdb's version includes in-frame clones alone and lacks a portion of them. The sample yields about 70,000 clones, about 83% seen once. With respect to this clone: Its matching antigen is unknown.

The V and J genes are TRBV2 and TRBJ1-5; 7 positions agree with TRBD1. The input for sequencing was peripheral blood, taken 28 days after the second AZD1222 dose. The clonotype comes from an adult who received the AZD1222 COVID-19 vaccine. The CDR3 DNA sequence: TGTGCCAGCAGGACAGGGCCACCGGAGCCCCAGCATTTT. It yields the protein CASRTGPPEPQHF.